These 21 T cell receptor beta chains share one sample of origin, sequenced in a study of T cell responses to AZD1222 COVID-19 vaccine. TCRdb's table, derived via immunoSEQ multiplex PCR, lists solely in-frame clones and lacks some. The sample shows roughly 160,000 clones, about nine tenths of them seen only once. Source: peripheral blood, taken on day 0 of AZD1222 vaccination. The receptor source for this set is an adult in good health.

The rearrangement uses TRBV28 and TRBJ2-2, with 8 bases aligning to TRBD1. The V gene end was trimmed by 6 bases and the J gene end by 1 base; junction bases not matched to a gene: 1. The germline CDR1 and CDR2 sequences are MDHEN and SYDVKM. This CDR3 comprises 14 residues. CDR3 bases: TGTGCCAGCAGGGGGACAGGGAACACCGGGGAGCTGTTTTTT. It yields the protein CASRGTGNTGELFF.

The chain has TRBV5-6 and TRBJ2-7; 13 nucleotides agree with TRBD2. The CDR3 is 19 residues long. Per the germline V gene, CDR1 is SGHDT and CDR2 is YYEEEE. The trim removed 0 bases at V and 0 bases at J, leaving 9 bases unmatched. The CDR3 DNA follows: TGTGCCAGCAGCTTGGCCGGACTAGCGGGGGTGTACGCCTCCTACGAGCAGTACTTC. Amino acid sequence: CASSLAGLAGVYASYEQYF.

CDR3 in amino acids: CASSQAGTSGDNEQFF. The CDR3 DNA reads as TGCGCCAGCAGCCAAGCCGGGACTAGCGGGGACAATGAGCAGTTCTTC. This chain links TRBV4-1 with TRBJ2-1, with 13 bases matching TRBD2. The germline V gene encodes CDR1 MGHRA and CDR2 YSYEKL. Germline trimming cut 1 base from V and 5 bases from J; bases unmatched to any gene: 2. The CDR3 loop spans 16 amino acids.

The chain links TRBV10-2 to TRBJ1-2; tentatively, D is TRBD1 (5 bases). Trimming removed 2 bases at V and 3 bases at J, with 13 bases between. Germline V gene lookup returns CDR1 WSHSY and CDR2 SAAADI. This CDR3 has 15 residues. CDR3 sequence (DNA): TGCGCCAGCAGTGAGGAGGCCAGGGATCACTATGGCTACACCTTC. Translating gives CASSEEARDHYGYTF.

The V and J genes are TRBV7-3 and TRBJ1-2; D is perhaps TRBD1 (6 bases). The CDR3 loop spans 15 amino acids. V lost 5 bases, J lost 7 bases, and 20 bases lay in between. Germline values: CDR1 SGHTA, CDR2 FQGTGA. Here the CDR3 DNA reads TGTGCCAGCAGCCCCGGGGGGGGCGGCACTCCTGGCTACACCTTC. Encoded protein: CASSPGGGGTPGYTF.

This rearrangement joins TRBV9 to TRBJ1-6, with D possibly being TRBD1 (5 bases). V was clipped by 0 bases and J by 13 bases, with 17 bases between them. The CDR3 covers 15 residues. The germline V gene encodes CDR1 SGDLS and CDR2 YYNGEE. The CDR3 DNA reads TGTGCCAGCAGCGTAGGGGGGAGGTCTACCGAGCCCCTCCACTTT. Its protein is CASSVGGRSTEPLHF.

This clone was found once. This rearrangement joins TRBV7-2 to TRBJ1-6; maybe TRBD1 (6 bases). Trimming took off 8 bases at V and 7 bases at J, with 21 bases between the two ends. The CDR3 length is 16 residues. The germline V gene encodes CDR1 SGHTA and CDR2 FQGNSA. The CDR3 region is CASRLVATRGNSPLHF. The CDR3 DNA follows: TGTGCCAGCCGTCTGGTAGCTACCAGGGGCAATTCACCCCTCCACTTT.

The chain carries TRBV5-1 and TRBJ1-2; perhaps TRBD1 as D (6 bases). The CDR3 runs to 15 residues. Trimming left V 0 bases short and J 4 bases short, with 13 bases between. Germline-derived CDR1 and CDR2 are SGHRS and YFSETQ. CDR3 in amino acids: CASSLEGRGAYGYTF. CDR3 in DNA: TGCGCCAGCAGCTTGGAAGGCAGGGGAGCCTATGGCTACACCTTC.

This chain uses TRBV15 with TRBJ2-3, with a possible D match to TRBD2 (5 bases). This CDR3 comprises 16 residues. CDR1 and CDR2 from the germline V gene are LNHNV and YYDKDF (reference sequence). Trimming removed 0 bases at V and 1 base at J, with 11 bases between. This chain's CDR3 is CATSRDRGFRTDTQYF. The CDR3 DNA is TGTGCCACCAGCAGAGATCGAGGGTTCCGCACAGATACGCAGTATTTT.

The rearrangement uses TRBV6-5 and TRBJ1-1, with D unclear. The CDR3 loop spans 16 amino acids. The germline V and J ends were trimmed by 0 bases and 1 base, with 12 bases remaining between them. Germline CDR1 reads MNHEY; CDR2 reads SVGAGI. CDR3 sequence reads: CASSYSRNGPNTEAFF. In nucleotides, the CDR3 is TGTGCCAGCAGTTACTCGAGAAATGGACCGAACACTGAAGCTTTCTTT.

CDR3 in amino acids: CASSRQPGRNEKLFF. As DNA, the CDR3 is TGTGCCAGCAGCCGCCAGCCGGGACGTAATGAAAAACTGTTTTTT. The V and J genes are TRBV7-8 and TRBJ1-4; TRBD1 might be the D (5 bases). The germline V gene encodes CDR1 SGHVS and CDR2 FQNEAQ. The V end was cut by 5 bases, the J end by 4 bases, with 14 bases between. The CDR3 has 15 residues.

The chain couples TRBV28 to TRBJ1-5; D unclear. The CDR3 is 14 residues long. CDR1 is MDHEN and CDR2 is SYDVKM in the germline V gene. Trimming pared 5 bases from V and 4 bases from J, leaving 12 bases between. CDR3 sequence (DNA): TGTGCCAGCAGTATGGGGAGTGGGAATCAGCCCCAGCATTTT. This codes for CASSMGSGNQPQHF.

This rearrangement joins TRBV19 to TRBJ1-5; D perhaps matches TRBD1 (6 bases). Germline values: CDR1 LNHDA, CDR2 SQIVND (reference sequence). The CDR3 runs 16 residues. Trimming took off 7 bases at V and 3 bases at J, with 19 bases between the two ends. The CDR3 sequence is CASTISYRVPNQPQHF. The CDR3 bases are TGTGCCAGTACCATAAGTTACAGGGTCCCCAATCAGCCCCAGCATTTT.

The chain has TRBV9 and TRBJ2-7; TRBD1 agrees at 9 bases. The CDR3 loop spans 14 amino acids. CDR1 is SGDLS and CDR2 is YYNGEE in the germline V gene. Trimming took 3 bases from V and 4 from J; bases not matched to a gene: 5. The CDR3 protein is CASSAGTGLYEQYF. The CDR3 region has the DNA TGTGCCAGCAGCGCCGGGACAGGGTTGTACGAGCAGTACTTC.

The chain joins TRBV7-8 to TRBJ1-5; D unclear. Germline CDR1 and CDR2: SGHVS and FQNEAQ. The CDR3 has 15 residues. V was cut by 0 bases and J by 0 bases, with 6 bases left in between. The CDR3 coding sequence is TGTGCCAGCAGCTTAGCGAGGGTTAGCAATCAGCCCCAGCATTTT. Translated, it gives CASSLARVSNQPQHF.

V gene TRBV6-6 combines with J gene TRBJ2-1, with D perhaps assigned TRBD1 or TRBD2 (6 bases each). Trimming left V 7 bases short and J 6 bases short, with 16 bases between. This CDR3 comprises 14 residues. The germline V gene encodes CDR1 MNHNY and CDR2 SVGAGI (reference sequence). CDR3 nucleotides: TGTGCCAGCAACAAAAGGGGGGATTTCAATGAGCAGTTCTTC. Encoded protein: CASNKRGDFNEQFF.

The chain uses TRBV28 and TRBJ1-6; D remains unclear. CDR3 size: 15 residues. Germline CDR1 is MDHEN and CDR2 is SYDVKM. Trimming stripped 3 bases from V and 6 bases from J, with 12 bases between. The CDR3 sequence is CASSFSGGVNSPLHF. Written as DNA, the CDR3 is TGTGCCAGCAGTTTTTCTGGCGGGGTTAATTCACCCCTCCACTTT.

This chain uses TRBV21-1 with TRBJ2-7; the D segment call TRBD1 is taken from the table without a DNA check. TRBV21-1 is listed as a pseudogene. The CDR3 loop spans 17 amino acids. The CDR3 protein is CASSKVHKGAGVYEQYF. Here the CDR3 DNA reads TGTGCCAGCAGCAAAGTACATAAGGGGGCTGGGGTCTACGAGCAGTACTTC.

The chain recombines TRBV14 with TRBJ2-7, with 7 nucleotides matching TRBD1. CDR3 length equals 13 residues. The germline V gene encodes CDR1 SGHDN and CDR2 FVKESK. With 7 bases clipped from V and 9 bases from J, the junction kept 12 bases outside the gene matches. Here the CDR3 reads CASTRESTGVQYF. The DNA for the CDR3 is TGTGCCAGCACCAGGGAATCAACAGGGGTGCAGTACTTC. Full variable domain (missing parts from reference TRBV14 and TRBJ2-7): EAGVTQFPSHSVIEKGQTVTLRCDPISGHDNLYWYRRVMGKEIKFLLHFVKESKQDESGMPNNRFLAERTGGTYSTLKVQPAELEDSGVYFCASTRESTGVQYFGPGTRLTVT.

DNA for the CDR3: TGTGCCAGCTCACAAACGGGACAGGGGACTAATTCACCCCTCCACTTT. This translates into CASSQTGQGTNSPLHF. The chain recombines TRBV18 with TRBJ1-6; TRBD1 matches 10 bases. There are 16 residues in the CDR3. The V and J ends lost 4 bases and 6 bases, in that order; junction bases with no gene match: 6. CDR1 is KGHSH and CDR2 is LQKENI in the germline V gene.

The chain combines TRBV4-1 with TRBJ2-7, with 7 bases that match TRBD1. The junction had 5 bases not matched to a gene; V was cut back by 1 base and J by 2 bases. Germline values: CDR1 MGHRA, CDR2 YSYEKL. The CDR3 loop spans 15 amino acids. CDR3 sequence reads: CASSQAPGQTYEQYF. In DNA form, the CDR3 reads TGCGCCAGCAGCCAAGCTCCGGGACAGACCTACGAGCAGTACTTC.